A selection of T cell receptor beta chains follows, all from one sample in a study of blood T cell repertoires in COVID-19. Profiled with immunoSEQ multiplex PCR; TCRdb holds only in-frame clones, not every one. Among some 190,000 clones listed, approximately 80% were seen once. Material: PBMCs or T cells enriched from blood (not recorded which). The receptors come from a man aged 55 to 69 who had been exposed to COVID-19. CDR3s include the opening cysteine and the closing phenylalanine or tryptophan. A D gene is named only where the DNA matches it firmly. Rows may omit the clone size; those that give it use once, few, many or a size class.

v_call	clone_size	d_call	cdr3_length	j_call	cdr3_nt	cdr3_aa
TRBV30	-	TRBD1	18	TRBJ1-1	TGTGCCTGGAGTGTACTTAGGACAGGGATGTTGAGGGACACTGAAGCTTTCTTT	CAWSVLRTGMLRDTEAFF
TRBV2	-	TRBD1	13	TRBJ1-3	TGTGCCAGCCGCAGGGGGTCTGGAAACACCATATATTTT	CASRRGSGNTIYF
TRBV6-5	-	TRBD2	14	TRBJ2-1	TGTGCCAGCAGTTTAGCGGGACCCTACAATGAGCAGTTCTTC	CASSLAGPYNEQFF
TRBV6-4	-	TRBD2	18	TRBJ2-1	TGTGCCAGCAGTGACGGTTCCGCTAGCGGGAGCTCCTACAATGAGCAGTTCTTC	CASSDGSASGSSYNEQFF
TRBV18	-	TRBD2	16	TRBJ2-3	TGTGCCAGCTCACCGACTAGCGGAGGTGGCACAGATACGCAGTATTTT	CASSPTSGGGTDTQYF
TRBV24-1	-	-	16	TRBJ2-1	TGTGCCACCAGTGAAGGGGGGGTATTATCCTACAATGAGCAGTTCTTC	CATSEGGVLSYNEQFF
TRBV28	-	TRBD2	13	TRBJ2-2	TGTGCCAGCATCGGGGAGGGGACCGGGGAGCTGTTTTTT	CASIGEGTGELFF
TRBV9	-	TRBD2	16	TRBJ2-1	TGTGCCAGCAGTACCAGTAGCGGGAGTTCCTACAATGAGCAGTTCTTC	CASSTSSGSSYNEQFF
TRBV29-1	-	-	12	TRBJ2-6	TGCAGCGGAGGCAGCTCGAAAAGCGTCCTGACTTTC	CSGGSSKSVLTF
TRBV18	-	-	16	TRBJ2-5	TGTGCCAGCTCACCACCGGGAGCGGGCCCCCAAGAGACCCAGTACTTC	CASSPPGAGPQETQYF
TRBV4-1	few	TRBD1	18	TRBJ1-4	TGCGCCAGCAGCCCCCAGGGGGCGGCGACAAGGGAGAATGAAAAACTGTTTTTT	CASSPQGAATRENEKLFF
TRBV15	-	-	13	TRBJ2-3	TGTGCCACCAGCGTAAGCGGCACAGATACGCAGTATTTT	CATSVSGTDTQYF
TRBV6-4	-	TRBD1	14	TRBJ1-2	TGTGCCAGCAGCCCCGGGACCAGGGGGTATGGCTACACCTTC	CASSPGTRGYGYTF
TRBV3-1/TRBV3-2	-	TRBD2	16	TRBJ2-4	TGTGCCAGCAGCGGTCTAGCGGGGATAGCCAAAAACATTCAGTACTTC	CASSGLAGIAKNIQYF
TRBV5-4	-	TRBD1	15	TRBJ1-1	TGTGCCAGCAGCCCCCCGGGACAGAGGAACACTGAAGCTTTCTTT	CASSPPGQRNTEAFF
TRBV10-1	-	TRBD1	15	TRBJ2-3	TGCGCCAGCAGCGCGGGACAGGGGTGGGCAGATACGCAGTATTTT	CASSAGQGWADTQYF
TRBV7-2	-	-	14	TRBJ2-1	TGTGCCAGCAGCTCGGGTAGAGCCTACAATGAGCAGTTCTTC	CASSSGRAYNEQFF
TRBV25-1	-	-	13	TRBJ1-2	TGTGCCAGCACCCAGGACAGAGCTAACGGCTACACCTTC	CASTQDRANGYTF
TRBV7-2	-	TRBD1	14	TRBJ1-2	TGTGCCAGCAGCTTAGTGGGACAGGGAGTTGGCTACACCTTC	CASSLVGQGVGYTF
TRBV6-5	few	-	15	TRBJ2-7	TGTGCCAGCACTCAAGGTGTTTCGGGTCCCTACGAGCAGTACTTC	CASTQGVSGPYEQYF
TRBV3-1/TRBV3-2	-	-	17	TRBJ1-3	TGTGCCAGCAGCCAAACTGCAGGCCAAATCTCTGGAAACACCATATATTTT	CASSQTAGQISGNTIYF
TRBV28	-	TRBD2	14	TRBJ2-7	TGTGCCAGCAGTCCATGGGGGGGAACCTACGAGCAGTACTTC	CASSPWGGTYEQYF
TRBV29-1	few	-	16	TRBJ2-6	TGCAGCGTTGCTAGGGGTTTTGGCTCTGGGGCCAACGTCCTGACTTTC	CSVARGFGSGANVLTF
TRBV27	-	-	14	TRBJ2-3	TGTGCCAGCAGCCTCCTAGCTTCCACAGATACGCAGTATTTT	CASSLLASTDTQYF
TRBV28	-	-	14	TRBJ2-5	TGTGCCAGCAGTTTATTGCGGGGGCGAGAGACCCAGTACTTC	CASSLLRGRETQYF
TRBV28	few	-	14	TRBJ1-1	TGTGCCAGCAGTTTGGGCCAGAAGAACACTGAAGCTTTCTTT	CASSLGQKNTEAFF
TRBV3-1/TRBV3-2	once	-	13	TRBJ1-2	TGTGCCAGCAGCCTTGGACAGAGCCATGGCTACACCTTC	CASSLGQSHGYTF
TRBV29-1	once	TRBD1	12	TRBJ1-1	TGCAGCGTGAGGACAGGGGAAACTGAAGCTTTCTTT	CSVRTGETEAFF
TRBV9	-	TRBD1	15	TRBJ2-7	TGTGCCAGCAGCCCGACAGGGGGCTATGTCTACGAGCAGTACTTC	CASSPTGGYVYEQYF
TRBV2	few	TRBD1	16	TRBJ1-2	TGTGCCAGCAGTGAAGCTCAGGCAGGGGGCCACTATGGCTACACCTTC	CASSEAQAGGHYGYTF
TRBV4-3	-	TRBD2	20	TRBJ2-3	TGCGCCAGCAGCCAAGGGTTCGCCGGGACTAGCGGGAGTGGGGCAGATACGCAGTATTTT	CASSQGFAGTSGSGADTQYF
TRBV18	-	-	16	TRBJ1-1	TGTGCCAGCTCACCACTTCTTGAGAACAGGAACACTGAAGCTTTCTTT	CASSPLLENRNTEAFF
TRBV24-1	-	TRBD2	16	TRBJ2-3	TGTGCCACCAGTGACCCTGTAGCGGGAGGCGCAGATACGCAGTATTTT	CATSDPVAGGADTQYF
TRBV5-1	-	TRBD1	12	TRBJ1-1	TGCGCCAGCAGCTCGCAGGGGGCTGGGGCTTTCTTT	CASSSQGAGAFF
TRBV19	-	-	15	TRBJ1-6	TGTGCCAGTAGTATCCAGGGTTCCTATAATTCACCCCTCCACTTT	CASSIQGSYNSPLHF
TRBV19	once	TRBD2	14	TRBJ2-7	TGTGCCAGTAGTCGGCTAGCGGGGGCCTACGAGCAGTACTTC	CASSRLAGAYEQYF
TRBV6-5	-	-	15	TRBJ2-5	TGTGCCAGCAGTCGGTCCGGGCAGGGAGGAGAGACCCAGTACTTC	CASSRSGQGGETQYF
TRBV6-5	-	-	13	TRBJ1-1	TGTGCCAGCAGAACGGACAAAAACACTGAAGCTTTCTTT	CASRTDKNTEAFF
TRBV19	-	TRBD1	14	TRBJ2-7	TGTGCCAGTAGTCCGGGACAGCGACCCTACGAGCAGTACTTC	CASSPGQRPYEQYF
TRBV7-9	-	-	16	TRBJ2-7	TGTGCCAGCAGCCCTATCTTACCCCAGGCTCGCTACGAGCAGTACTTC	CASSPILPQARYEQYF
TRBV11-2	-	-	13	TRBJ1-1	TGTGCCAGCACCATACTGAGGGCCACTGAAGCTTTCTTT	CASTILRATEAFF
TRBV19	many	-	16	TRBJ2-2	TGTGCCAGTTACCCGGGGCTGGGACTTAACACCGGGGAGCTGTTTTTT	CASYPGLGLNTGELFF
TRBV29-1	-	-	16	TRBJ2-5	TGCAGCGTTGAACCCTCGAGACTAGTGGGATTAGAGACCCAGTACTTC	CSVEPSRLVGLETQYF
TRBV30	few	TRBD1	16	TRBJ1-5	TGTGCCTGGAGCGGTCCGACCGGGACAGGGAATCAGCCCCAGCATTTT	CAWSGPTGTGNQPQHF
TRBV6-5	-	TRBD2	15	TRBJ2-5	TGTGCCAGCACGAGGCTAGCGGGAGTACAAGAGACCCAGTACTTC	CASTRLAGVQETQYF
TRBV29-1	-	-	13	TRBJ2-5	TGCAGCGCCGTTCCAGGGGTACGAGAGACCCAGTACTTC	CSAVPGVRETQYF
TRBV19	-	TRBD1	14	TRBJ1-5	TGTGCCAGTAGTGCCGGGACAGGCAATCAGCCCCAGCATTTT	CASSAGTGNQPQHF
TRBV5-4	-	-	15	TRBJ1-1	TGTGCCAGCAGCTCAGGCTACAGGGCGTCGGGTGAAGCTTTCTTT	CASSSGYRASGEAFF
TRBV3-1/TRBV3-2	-	-	12	TRBJ2-5	TGTGCCAGCAGCTATGGAGGAGAGACCCAGTACTTC	CASSYGGETQYF
TRBV5-1	-	-	14	TRBJ1-5	TGCGCCAGCAGCTCGCAGGGTCTCAATCAGCCCCAGCATTTT	CASSSQGLNQPQHF